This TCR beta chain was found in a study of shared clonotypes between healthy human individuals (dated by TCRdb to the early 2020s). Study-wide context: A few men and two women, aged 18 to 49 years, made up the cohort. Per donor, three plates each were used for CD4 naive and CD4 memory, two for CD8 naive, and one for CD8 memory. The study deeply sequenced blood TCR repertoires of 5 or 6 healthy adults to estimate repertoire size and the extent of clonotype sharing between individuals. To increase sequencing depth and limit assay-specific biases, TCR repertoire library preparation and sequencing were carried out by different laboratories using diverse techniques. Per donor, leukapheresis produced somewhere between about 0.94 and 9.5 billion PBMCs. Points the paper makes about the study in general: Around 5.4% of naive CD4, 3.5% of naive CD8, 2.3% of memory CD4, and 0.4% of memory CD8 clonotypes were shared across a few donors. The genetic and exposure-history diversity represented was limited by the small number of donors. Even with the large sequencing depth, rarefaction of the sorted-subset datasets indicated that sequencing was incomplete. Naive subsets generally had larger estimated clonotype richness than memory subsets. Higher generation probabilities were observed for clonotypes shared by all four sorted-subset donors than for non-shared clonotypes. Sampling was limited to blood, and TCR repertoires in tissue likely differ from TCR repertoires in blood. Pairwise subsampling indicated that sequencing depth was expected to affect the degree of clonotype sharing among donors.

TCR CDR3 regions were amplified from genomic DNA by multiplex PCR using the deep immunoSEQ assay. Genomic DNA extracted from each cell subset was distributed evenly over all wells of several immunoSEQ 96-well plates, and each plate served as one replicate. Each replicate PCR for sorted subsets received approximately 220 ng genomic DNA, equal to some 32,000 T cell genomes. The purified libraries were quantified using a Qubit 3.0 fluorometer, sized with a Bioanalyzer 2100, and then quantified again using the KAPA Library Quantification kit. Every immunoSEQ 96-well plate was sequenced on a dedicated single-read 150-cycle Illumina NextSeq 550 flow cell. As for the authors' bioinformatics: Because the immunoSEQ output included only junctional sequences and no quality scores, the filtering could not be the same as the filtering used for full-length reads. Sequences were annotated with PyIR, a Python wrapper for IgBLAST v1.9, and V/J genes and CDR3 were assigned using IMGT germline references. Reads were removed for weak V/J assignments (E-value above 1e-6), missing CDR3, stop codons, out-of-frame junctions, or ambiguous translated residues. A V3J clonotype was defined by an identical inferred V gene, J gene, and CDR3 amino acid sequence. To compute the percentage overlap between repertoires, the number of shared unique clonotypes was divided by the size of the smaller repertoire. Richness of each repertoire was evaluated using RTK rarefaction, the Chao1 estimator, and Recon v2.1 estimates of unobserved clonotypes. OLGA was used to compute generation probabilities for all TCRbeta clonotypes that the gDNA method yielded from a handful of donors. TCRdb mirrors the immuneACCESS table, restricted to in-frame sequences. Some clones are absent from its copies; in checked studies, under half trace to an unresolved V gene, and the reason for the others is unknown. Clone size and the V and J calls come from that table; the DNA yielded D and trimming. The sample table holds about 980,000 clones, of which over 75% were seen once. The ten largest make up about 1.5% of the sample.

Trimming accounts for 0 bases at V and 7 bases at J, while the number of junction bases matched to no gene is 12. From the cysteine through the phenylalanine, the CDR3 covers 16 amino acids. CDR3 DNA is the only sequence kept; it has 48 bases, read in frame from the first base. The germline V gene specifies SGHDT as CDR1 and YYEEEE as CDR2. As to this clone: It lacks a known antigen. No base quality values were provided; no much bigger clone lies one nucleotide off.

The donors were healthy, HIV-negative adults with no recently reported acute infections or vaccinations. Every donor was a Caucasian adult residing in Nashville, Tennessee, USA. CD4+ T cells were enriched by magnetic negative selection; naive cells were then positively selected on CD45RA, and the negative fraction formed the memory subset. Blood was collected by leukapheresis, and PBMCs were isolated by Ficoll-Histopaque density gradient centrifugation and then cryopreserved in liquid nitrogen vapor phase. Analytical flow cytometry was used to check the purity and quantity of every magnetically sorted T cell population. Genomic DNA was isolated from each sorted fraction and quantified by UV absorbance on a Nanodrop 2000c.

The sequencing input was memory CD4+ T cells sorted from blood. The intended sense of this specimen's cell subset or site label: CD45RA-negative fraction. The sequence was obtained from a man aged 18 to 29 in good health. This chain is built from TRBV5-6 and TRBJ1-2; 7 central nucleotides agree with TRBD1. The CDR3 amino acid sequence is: CASSLGSTGTASGYTF. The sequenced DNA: TGTGCCAGCAGCTTGGGTTCGACCGGGACAGCAAGTGGCTACACCTTC. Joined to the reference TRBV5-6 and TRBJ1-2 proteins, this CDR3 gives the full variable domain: DAGVTQSPTHLIKTRGQQVTLRCSPKSGHDTVSWYQQALGQGPQFIFQYYEEEERQRGNFPDRFSGHQFPNYSSELNVNALLLGDSALYLCASSLGSTGTASGYTFGSGTRLTVV.